This T cell receptor (beta chain) is from a study of blood T cells in healthy people across ages. With a J-beta primer mix and a sample-barcoded 5' primer, a second PCR ran about 6 to 11 cycles. TCRdb used MiXCR to reprocess the 5' RACE reads, holding one entry per CDR3 protein. The sample carries some 1,000,000 distinct CDR3 sequences, approximately 26% recorded once. The CDR3 consists of 14 residues. CDR1 and CDR2 from the germline V gene are SGHTA and FQGNSA. Trimming stripped 3 bases from V and 0 bases from J, with 9 bases between. A few counts support this clonotype. The data were also submitted as part of a second study, on T cells of mothers and their children. That work adds: According to the study, all extracted RNA entered cDNA synthesis at roughly 1.5 ug per 15 ul.

Specimen: blood. The rearrangement uses TRBV7-2 and TRBJ2-7, with unresolved D. This TCR derives from a girl aged 2-15 years in good health. DNA for the CDR3: TGTGCCAGCAGCTTGTTGGCGAACTCCTACGAGCAGTACTTC. It yields the protein CASSLLANSYEQYF.